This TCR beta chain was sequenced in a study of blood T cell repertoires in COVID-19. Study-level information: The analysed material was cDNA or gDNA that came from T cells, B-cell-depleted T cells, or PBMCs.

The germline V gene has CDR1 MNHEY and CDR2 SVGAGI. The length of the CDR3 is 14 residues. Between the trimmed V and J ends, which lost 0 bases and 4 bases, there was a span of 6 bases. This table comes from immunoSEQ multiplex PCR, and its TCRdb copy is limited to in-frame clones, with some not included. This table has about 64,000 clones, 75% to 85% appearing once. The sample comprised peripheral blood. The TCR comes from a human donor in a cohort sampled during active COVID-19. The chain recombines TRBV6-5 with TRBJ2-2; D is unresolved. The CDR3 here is CASSYSLRTGELFF. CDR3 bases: TGTGCCAGCAGTTACTCTTTGCGCACCGGGGAGCTGTTTTTT.